The source of this T cell receptor (beta chain) is a study of early T cells in non-severe SARS-CoV-2 infection. Study-wide context: Unsorted whole-blood RNA was sequenced in bulk, leaving chains unpaired. Study-level results: VDJdb matching skewed toward anti-spike CD8 responses, missing private and CD4 specificities.

V lost 0 bases, J lost 6 bases, and 8 bases lay in between. The V gene's germline CDR1 is SGHDN and CDR2 FVKESK. The CDR3 is made up of 13 amino acids. This clonotype was seen only a few times. Its antigen is not identified. Individual cDNA molecules received unique molecular identifiers. TCRdb re-derived calls from the 5' RACE reads in MiXCR, one entry per CDR3 protein. The table records more than 85,000 distinct CDR3 sequences, over 9.5% of them present only once. The source material was whole blood, sampled at baseline. The rearrangement links TRBV14 to TRBJ1-2; D gene ambiguous. This clonotype originated in an adult who was a healthcare worker with PCR-confirmed SARS-CoV-2 infection or an uninfected control (not recorded which). The CDR3 coding sequence is TGTGCCAGCAGCCAAGAGTCTCCAGATGGCTACACCTTC. It encodes CASSQESPDGYTF.